This T cell receptor beta chain was profiled in a study of T cells in localized non-small cell lung cancer. Study-wide points: The greatest T cell clonality was found in uninvolved adjacent lung (higher than in tumor). When the top 100 tumor clones were examined, a median approximately 59 of them also appeared in the adjacent lung, which was paired and uninvolved. Sequencing involved a lone tumor region, leaving heterogeneity possible.

Comments on this clone: Its antigen is not known.

Germline CDR1 and CDR2: LGHNA and YSLEER. With V trimmed by 2 bases and J by 3 bases, 4 bases remained unmatched. The CDR3 has 16 residues. Assay: immunoSEQ multiplex PCR; the TCRdb copy retains only in-frame clones and omits some. Among tens of thousands of clones listed, 85% to 90% were seen once. The sequence came from a woman aged 35-75 years with stage I lung adenocarcinoma. The chain has TRBV4-3 and TRBJ2-1, with TRBD2 identical over 10 bases. The sample here was peripheral blood, taken before any cancer treatment. In nucleotides, the CDR3 is TGCGCCAGCAGCCAACTACTAGCGGGGCTCTACAATGAGCAGTTCTTC. Translating it yields CASSQLLAGLYNEQFF.